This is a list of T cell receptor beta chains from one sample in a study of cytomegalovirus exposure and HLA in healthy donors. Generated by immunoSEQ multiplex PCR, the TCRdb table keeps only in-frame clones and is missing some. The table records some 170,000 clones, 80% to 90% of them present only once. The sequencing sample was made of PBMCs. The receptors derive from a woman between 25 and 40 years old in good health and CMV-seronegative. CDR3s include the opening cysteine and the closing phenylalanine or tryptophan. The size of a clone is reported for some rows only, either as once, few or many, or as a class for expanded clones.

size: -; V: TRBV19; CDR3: CASNTGTDTNYGYTF
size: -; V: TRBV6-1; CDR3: CASSEVQGAPGEQYF
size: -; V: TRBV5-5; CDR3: CASSRGTSGGAGEQFF
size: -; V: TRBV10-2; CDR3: CASSVAGLDNSPLHF
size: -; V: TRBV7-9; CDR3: CASSLFRDRGRGYGYTF
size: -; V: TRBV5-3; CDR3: CARRDDPDRVDGYTF
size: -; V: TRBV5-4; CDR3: CASSLEGQGEETQYF
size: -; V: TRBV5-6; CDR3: CASSLSGAGVVYEQYF
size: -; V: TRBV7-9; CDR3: CASSHPGQRYEQYF
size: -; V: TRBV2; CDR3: CASRSRTGTTQPQHF
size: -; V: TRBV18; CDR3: CASSPGQGNTEAFF
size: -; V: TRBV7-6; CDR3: CASSAGLAGGRGETQYF
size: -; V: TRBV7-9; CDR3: CASSLVTGNYGYTF
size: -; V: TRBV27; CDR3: CASSVGQVGTQYF
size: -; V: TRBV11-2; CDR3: CASSLDIASGVTYEQYF
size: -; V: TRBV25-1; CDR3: CASKGEEGVGGYNEQFF
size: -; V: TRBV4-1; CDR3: CASSHRDRENTEAFF
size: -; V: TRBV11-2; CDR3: CASSLRRVVVHEQYF
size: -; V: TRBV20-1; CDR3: CSARIGVGYTF
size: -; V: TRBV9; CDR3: CASSVGLAGGHEQFF
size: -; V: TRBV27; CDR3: CASSPGTGNYEQYF
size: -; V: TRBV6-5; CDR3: CASSYTDRKMNTEAFF
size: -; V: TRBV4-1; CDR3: CASSQRTVNTGELFF
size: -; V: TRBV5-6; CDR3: CASSLDTNQETQYF
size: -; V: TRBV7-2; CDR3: CASSLLLSGGEQYF
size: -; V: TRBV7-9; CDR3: CASSRLAGITDTQYF
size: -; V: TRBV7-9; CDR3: CASSPPPGQGRTEAFF
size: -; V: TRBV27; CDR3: CASSLSGPGNTIYF
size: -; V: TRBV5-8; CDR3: CASSLVGQRTGELFF
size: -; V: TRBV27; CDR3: CASSLQGGGTDTQYF
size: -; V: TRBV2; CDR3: CASREAGRGEAFF
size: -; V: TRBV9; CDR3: CASSVGPDSFMNTEAFF
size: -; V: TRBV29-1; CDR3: CSVERDSRGGTEAFF
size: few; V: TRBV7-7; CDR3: CASSLGTGQFYEQYF
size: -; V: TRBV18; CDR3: CASSRLTGTGVDGYTF
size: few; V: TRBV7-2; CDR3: CACLEGQTEAFF
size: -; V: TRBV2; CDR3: CASTQTGVRTNEKLFF
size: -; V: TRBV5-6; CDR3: CASSFQGGETQYF
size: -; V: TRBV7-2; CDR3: CASSPLFNEQFF
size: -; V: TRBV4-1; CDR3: CASSPSEAGGSFF
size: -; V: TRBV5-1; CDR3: CASSPWDRGGTGANVLTF
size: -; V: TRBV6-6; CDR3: CASSKDRGVSGNTIYF
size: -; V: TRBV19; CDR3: CASSIVGDTQYF
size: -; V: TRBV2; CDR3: CASSDGQILAKNIQYF
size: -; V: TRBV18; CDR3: CASSPGLSHSGNTIYF
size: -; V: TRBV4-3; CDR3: CASVPLLTINYSNQPQHF
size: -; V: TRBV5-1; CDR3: CASSSSTRGWTEAFF
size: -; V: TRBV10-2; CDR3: CASSELRAWNTEAFF
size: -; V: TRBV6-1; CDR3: CASKKGGSPLHF